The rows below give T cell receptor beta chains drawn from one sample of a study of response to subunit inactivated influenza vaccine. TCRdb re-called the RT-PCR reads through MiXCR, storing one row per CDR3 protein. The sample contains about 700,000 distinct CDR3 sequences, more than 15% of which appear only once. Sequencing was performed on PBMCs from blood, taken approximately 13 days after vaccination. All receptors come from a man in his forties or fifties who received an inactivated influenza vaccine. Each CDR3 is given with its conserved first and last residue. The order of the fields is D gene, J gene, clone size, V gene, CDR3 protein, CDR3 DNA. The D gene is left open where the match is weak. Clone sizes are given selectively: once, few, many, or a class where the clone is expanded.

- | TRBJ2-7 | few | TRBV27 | CASRRGLYEQYF | TGTGCCAGCAGACGGGGTCTTTACGAGCAGTACTTC
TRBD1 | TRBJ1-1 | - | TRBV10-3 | CAISKYFGGVQGAQGTEAFF | TGTGCCATCAGCAAGTACTTTGGGGGCGTGCAGGGGGCGCAGGGCACTGAAGCTTTCTTT
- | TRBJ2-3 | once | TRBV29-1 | CSVNWGDTQYF | TGCAGCGTGAACTGGGGAGATACGCAGTATTTT
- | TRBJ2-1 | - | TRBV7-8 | CASSLVDTVREQSF | TGTGCCAGCAGCTTAGTAGACACTGTACGGGAGCAGTCCTTC
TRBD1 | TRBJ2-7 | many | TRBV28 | CASSPDRVTYEQYF | TGTGCCAGCAGTCCAGACAGGGTTACCTACGAGCAGTACTTC
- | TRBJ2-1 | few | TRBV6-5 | CASSYPTGQGIGNEQFF | TGTGCCAGCAGTTACCCGACTGGGCAGGGAATCGGCAATGAGCAGTTCTTC
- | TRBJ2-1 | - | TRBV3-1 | CASSQRPDEQFF | TGTGCCAGCAGCCAGCGCCCAGATGAGCAGTTCTTC
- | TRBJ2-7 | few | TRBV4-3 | CANSQDRQSYEQYF | TGCGCCAACAGCCAAGATCGGCAGTCCTACGAGCAGTACTTC
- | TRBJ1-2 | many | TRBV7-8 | CASSLARLPSNYGYTF | TGTGCCAGCAGCTTAGCCAGGCTACCCTCTAACTATGGCTACACCTTC
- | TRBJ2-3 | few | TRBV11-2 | CASSLGQRTTDTQYF | TGTGCCAGCAGCCTCGGACAGAGGACCACAGATACGCAGTATTTT
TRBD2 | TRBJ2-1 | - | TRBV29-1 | CSVEPGTSGNEQFF | TGCAGCGTTGAGCCCGGGACTAGCGGGAATGAGCAGTTCTTC
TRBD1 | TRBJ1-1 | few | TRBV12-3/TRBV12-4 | CASSNRGVTEAFF | TGTGCCAGCAGCAACAGGGGAGTCACTGAAGCTTTCTTT
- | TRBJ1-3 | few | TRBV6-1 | CATYGRGGSGNTIYF | TGTGCCACTTACGGAAGGGGGGGCTCTGGAAACACCATATATTTT
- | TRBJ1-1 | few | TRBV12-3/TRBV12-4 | CASRHRQKNTEAFF | TGTGCCAGCAGACATAGACAGAAGAACACTGAAGCTTTCTTT
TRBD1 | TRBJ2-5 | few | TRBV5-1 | CASSLGDRDSETQYF | TGCGCCAGCAGCTTGGGGGACAGGGATTCGGAGACCCAGTACTTC
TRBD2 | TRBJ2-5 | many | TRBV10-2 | CASSETASGGPTQYF | TGCGCCAGCAGTGAGACGGCTAGCGGGGGACCAACCCAGTACTTC
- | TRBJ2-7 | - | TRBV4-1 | CAISHWASEPYEQYF | TGCGCCATCAGCCACTGGGCCTCCGAGCCCTACGAGCAGTACTTC
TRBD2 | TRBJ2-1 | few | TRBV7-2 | CASPAAGGRYNEQFF | TGTGCCAGCCCTGCGGCCGGCGGGAGGTACAATGAGCAGTTCTTC
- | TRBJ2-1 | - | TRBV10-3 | CAISVEGSEQFF | TGTGCCATCAGTGTCGAGGGATCTGAGCAGTTCTTC
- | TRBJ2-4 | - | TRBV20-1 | CSAIRSGDLKNIQYF | TGCAGTGCTATAAGGTCGGGAGATCTCAAAAACATTCAGTACTTC
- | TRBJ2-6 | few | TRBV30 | CAWRVAGANVLTF | TGTGCCTGGAGGGTTGCTGGGGCCAACGTCCTGACTTTC
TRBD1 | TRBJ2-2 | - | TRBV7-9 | CASSSDRETGELFF | TGTGCCAGCAGCTCGGACAGGGAGACCGGGGAGCTGTTTTTT
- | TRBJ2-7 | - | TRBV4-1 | CASSQEDTIGIYEQYF | TGCGCCAGCAGCCAAGAAGACACCATCGGAATCTACGAGCAGTACTTC
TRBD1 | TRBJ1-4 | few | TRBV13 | CASSSRQGANEKLFF | TGTGCCAGCAGCTCTAGACAGGGGGCTAATGAAAAACTGTTTTTT
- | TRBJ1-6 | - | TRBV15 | CATSRVGLWAAYNSPLHF | TGTGCCACCAGCAGAGTGGGACTCTGGGCAGCCTATAATTCACCCCTCCACTTT
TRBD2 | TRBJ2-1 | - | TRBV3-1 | CASSQGGLAGDEQFF | TGTGCCAGCAGCCAAGGCGGACTAGCGGGAGATGAGCAGTTCTTC
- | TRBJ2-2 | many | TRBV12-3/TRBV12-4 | CASNLLGGELFF | TGTGCCAGCAACCTCCTTGGAGGGGAGCTGTTTTTT
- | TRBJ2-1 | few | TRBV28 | CASSSEGEVDDEQFF | TGTGCCAGCAGTTCTGAGGGGGAGGTTGACGATGAGCAGTTCTTC
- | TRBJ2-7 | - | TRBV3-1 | CASSQVIWGRVREQYF | TGTGCCAGCAGCCAAGTGATTTGGGGGCGCGTGAGGGAGCAGTACTTC
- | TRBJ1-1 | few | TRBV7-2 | CASSLRSGGNTEAFF | TGTGCCAGCAGCTTACGTTCCGGGGGCAACACTGAAGCTTTCTTT
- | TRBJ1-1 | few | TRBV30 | CAWSDALSNTEAFF | TGTGCCTGGAGTGATGCTCTGTCGAACACTGAAGCTTTCTTT
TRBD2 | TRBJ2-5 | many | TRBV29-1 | CSVEDLGTSGVRETQYF | TGCAGCGTTGAAGATCTTGGGACTAGCGGGGTCCGAGAGACCCAGTACTTC
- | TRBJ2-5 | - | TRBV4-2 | CASSPFPGVEETQYF | TGTGCCAGCAGCCCCTTCCCCGGGGTGGAAGAGACCCAGTACTTC
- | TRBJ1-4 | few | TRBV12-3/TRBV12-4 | CASSFAANEKLFF | TGTGCCAGCAGTTTCGCGGCTAATGAAAAACTGTTTTTT
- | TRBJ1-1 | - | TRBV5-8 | CASSLHRLQNTEAFF | TGTGCCAGCAGCTTGCACAGACTACAGAACACTGAAGCTTTCTTT
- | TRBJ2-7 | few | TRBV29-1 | CSVKVTGSYEQYF | TGCAGCGTGAAAGTTACGGGGTCCTACGAGCAGTACTTC
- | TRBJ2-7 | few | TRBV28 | CASSFSVYEQYF | TGTGCCAGCAGTTTTAGCGTGTACGAGCAGTACTTC
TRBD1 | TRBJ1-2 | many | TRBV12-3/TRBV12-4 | CASSFGRQGYGYTF | TGTGCCAGCAGTTTTGGGCGACAGGGGTATGGCTACACCTTC
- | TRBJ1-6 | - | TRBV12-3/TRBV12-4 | CASSFTSSYNSPLHF | TGTGCCAGCAGTTTCACCAGCTCCTATAATTCACCCCTCCACTTT
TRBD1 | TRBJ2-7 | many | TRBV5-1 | CASSAAGTGSHEQYF | TGCGCCAGCAGCGCGGCCGGGACAGGGAGCCACGAGCAGTACTTC
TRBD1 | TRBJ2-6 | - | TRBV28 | CASSSPGQGALGANVLTF | TGTGCCAGCAGTTCCCCGGGACAGGGGGCGCTTGGGGCCAACGTCCTGACTTTC
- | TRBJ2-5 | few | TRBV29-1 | CSVGRVQETQYF | TGCAGCGTTGGACGGGTCCAAGAGACCCAGTACTTC
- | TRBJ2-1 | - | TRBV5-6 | CATGDVINHEQFF | TGTGCCACCGGGGACGTCATCAACCATGAGCAGTTCTTC
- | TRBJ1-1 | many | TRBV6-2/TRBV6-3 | CASSQGSNTEAFF | TGTGCCAGCAGTCAGGGATCGAACACTGAAGCTTTCTTT
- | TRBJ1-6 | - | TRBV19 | CASSISTAYNSPLHF | TGTGCCAGTAGTATCAGTACTGCTTATAATTCACCCCTCCACTTT
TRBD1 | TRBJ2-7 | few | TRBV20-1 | CSARDSPDRATIYEQYF | TGCAGTGCTAGAGATTCCCCGGACAGGGCAACCATCTACGAGCAGTACTTC